The 20 T cell receptor beta chains below were found in one sample sequenced in a study of blood T cells in healthy people across ages (dated by TCRdb to the mid-2010s). The library relied on 5' RACE. The instrument given in TCRdb is Illumina HiSeq 2500. A second PCR of about 7 to 12 cycles was run with a J-beta primer mix and a sample-barcoded 5' primer. TCRdb took the public reads, trimmed them with fastp at Q25, ran MiXCR for clone calling and kept in-frame beta chains. Every distinct CDR3 protein forms one entry, paired with its most common genes and DNA. This sample holds nearly 800,000 distinct CDR3 sequences; 45% to 70% were observed only once. The ten largest clones add up to around 24% of the sample. The sequencing sample was made of blood. Every receptor here comes from a man aged 40-49 years in good health.

CDR3 in amino acids: CASSQDKKAFF. The CDR3 nucleotides read TGTGCCAGCAGCCAAGATAAGAAAGCTTTCTTT. The chain links TRBV14 to TRBJ1-1, with D uncertain. Germline V lookup: CDR1 SGHDN, CDR2 FVKESK. The CDR3 loop spans 11 amino acids. Between the trimmed V and J ends, which lost 0 bases and 9 bases, there was a span of 5 bases.

This clonotype was seen a few times. The chain links TRBV29-1 to TRBJ1-4; the D is unclear. CDR1 and CDR2 (germline): SQVTM, ANQGSEA. CDR3 length: 14 residues. Trimming shortened V by 1 base and J by 10 bases, and 16 bases separated the two germline ends. CDR3 protein: CSVEVAASVGKLFF. For the CDR3, the DNA is TGCAGCGTTGAAGTTGCAGCCTCGGTCGGAAAACTGTTTTTT.

The chain is built from TRBV27 and TRBJ1-2, with D uncertain. V lost 6 bases, J lost 8 bases, and 22 bases lay in between. The CDR3 runs to 15 residues. Germline CDR1 MNHEY, CDR2 SMNVEV (reference sequence). The CDR3 loop is CASRHSGQATCGYTF. CDR3 DNA sequence: TGTGCCAGCAGGCATAGTGGGCAGGCGACTTGCGGCTACACCTTC.

V usage is TRBV6-5 and J usage is TRBJ1-1; no definite D call. This CDR3 is built from 11 residues. Trimming stripped 7 bases from V and 11 bases from J, with 14 bases between. The germline CDR1 and CDR2 sequences are MNHEY and SVGAGI. The CDR3 region has the DNA TGTGCCAGCATCTACGGCGGTCTGGCTTTCTTT. Amino acids: CASIYGGLAFF.

The CDR3 reads CASSSGQGDTYEQYF. In DNA, the CDR3 is TGTGCCAGCAGTTCGGGACAGGGTGATACCTACGAGCAGTACTTC. The J gene is TRBJ2-4, the V gene TRBV12-3 or TRBV12-4, with 9 bases that match TRBD1. The J call could be wrong; TRBJ2-7 is a better fit for the DNA end. The CDR3 covers 15 residues.

This clonotype was detected a few times. The chain carries TRBV18 and TRBJ2-5; tentative D call: TRBD1 (5 bases). The germline V gene has CDR1 KGHSH and CDR2 LQKENI. This CDR3 spans 15 amino acids. Trimming left V 7 bases short and J 6 bases short, with 21 bases between. The CDR3 region has the DNA TGTGCCAGCTTCACCATGGCAGGGCAGCAGCAGACCCAGTACTTC. This sequence encodes CASFTMAGQQQTQYF.

This sequence joins TRBV7-9 and TRBJ2-3, with D perhaps being TRBD1 or TRBD2 (7 bases each). CDR1 is SEHNR, CDR2 FQNEAQ, per germline (reference sequence). Trimming removed 2 bases from V and 2 bases from J, with 14 bases in between. The CDR3 is 16 amino acids. Here the CDR3 DNA reads TGTGCCAGCAGCTTACAGGGGGGGAAGACCACAGATACGCAGTATTTT. Translated: CASSLQGGKTTDTQYF.

The rearrangement joins TRBV7-9 to TRBJ2-5; D possibly corresponds to TRBD1 (6 bases). Trimming cost V 7 bases and J 3 bases, with 18 bases left between them. The CDR3 runs to 15 residues. Germline CDR1 is SEHNR and CDR2 is FQNEAQ (reference sequence). The CDR3 sequence: CASKKPTGTEETQYF. CDR3 DNA sequence: TGTGCCAGCAAAAAACCAACAGGGACCGAAGAGACCCAGTACTTC.

This clonotype was recorded a few times. This chain uses TRBV28 with TRBJ2-7, with D possibly TRBD1 on 5 matching bases. The CDR3 totals 14 residues. In germline, CDR1 is MDHEN, CDR2 SYDVKM. Trimming stripped 6 bases from V and 3 bases from J, with 15 bases between. The CDR3 DNA is TGTGCCAGCAGCCAACTGGGGCGGTACTACGAGCAGTACTTC. This sequence encodes CASSQLGRYYEQYF.

The rearrangement joins TRBV4-3 to TRBJ2-2; D perhaps matches TRBD2 (6 bases). Germline V gives CDR1 LGHNA, CDR2 YSLEER. CDR3 length: 15 residues. V was clipped by 0 bases and J by 6 bases, with 11 bases between them. CDR3 residues: CASSQERLVPGELFF. CDR3 nucleotides: TGCGCCAGCAGCCAAGAACGACTAGTTCCCGGGGAGCTGTTTTTT.

For this clonotype: The conserved closing phenylalanine or tryptophan is absent in this CDR3, likely reflecting a read error. The limits of the CDR3 on the DNA are not certain, so only TCRdb's listed CDR3 is given. The chain links TRBV4-2 to TRBJ2-1. Per the germline V gene, CDR1 is LGHNA and CDR2 is YNFKEQ. The length of the CDR3 is 8 amino acids, counting both ends. The chain's CDR3 is CASSQEDR.

The genes are TRBV7-6 and TRBJ1-4; D is perhaps TRBD1 (6 bases). Per germline, CDR1 SGHVS and CDR2 FNYEAQ. Trimming left V 4 bases short and J 7 bases short, with 16 bases between. The CDR3 totals 15 residues. This CDR3 reads CASSSEGGDGEKLFF. The CDR3, as DNA: TGTGCCAGCAGCTCCGAGGGGGGCGACGGTGAAAAACTGTTTTTT.

With regard to this clonotype: One end of the junction fails to match germline, which may point to a read error. The J gene is TRBJ2-3, the V gene TRBV28, with a weak D call TRBD1 (6 bases). The CDR3 sequence is 15 residues long. Germline loops: CDR1 MDHEN, CDR2 SYDVKM. The CDR3 DNA follows: TGTGCCGGCAGTCTAATTAACAGGGTCGCAGATACGCAGTATTTT. Residues: CAGSLINRVADTQYF.

This clonotype has only a few counts. This chain links TRBV7-2 with TRBJ2-7, with D perhaps TRBD2 (6 bases). This CDR3 contains 17 residues. Trimming left V 5 bases short and J 0 bases short, with 20 bases between. Germline CDR1 and CDR2: SGHTA and FQGNSA. The CDR3 spells CASSPRGERYLSYEQYF. The CDR3 DNA reads as TGTGCCAGCAGCCCGCGCGGGGAGCGGTATCTCTCCTACGAGCAGTACTTC.

The chain is built from TRBV6-2 or TRBV6-3 and TRBJ2-5; D possibly corresponds to TRBD2 (5 bases). CDR1 and CDR2 from the germline V gene are MNHEY and SVGEGT. With 3 bases removed from V and 11 bases from J, the gap between germline ends came to 22 bases. CDR3 length: 15 residues. In nucleotides, the CDR3 is TGTGCCAGCAGTTATGGGAGCGGCTCCTACAATGAGCAGTACTTC. Amino acid sequence: CASSYGSGSYNEQYF.

This clonotype has a handful of counts. The V and J genes are TRBV9 and TRBJ1-4; TRBD1 might be the D (6 bases). V gave up 3 bases and J gave up 4 bases, with 10 bases separating them. Looked up from germline, CDR1 is SGDLS and CDR2 is YYNGEE. The CDR3 has 14 amino acids. This chain's CDR3 is CASSDGQINEKLFF. In DNA form, the CDR3 reads TGTGCCAGCAGCGACGGACAGATTAATGAAAAACTGTTTTTT.

Turning to this clonotype: An end of the junction does not agree with germline; a read error may underlie this. The chain links TRBV7-9 to TRBJ1-2, with D perhaps TRBD1 (5 bases). Germline CDR1 SEHNR, CDR2 FQNEAQ (reference sequence). The CDR3 length is 16 residues. CDR3 in amino acids: CAGSLVSPQALYGYTF. The CDR3, as DNA: TGTGCCGGCAGCTTAGTTTCACCACAGGCCTTGTATGGCTACACCTTC.

This sequence joins TRBV7-9 and TRBJ1-2; tentatively, D is TRBD1 (5 bases). V was trimmed by 5 bases and J by 8 bases, leaving 18 bases between them. Germline V gives CDR1 SEHNR, CDR2 FQNEAQ (reference sequence). This CDR3 has 14 residues. The CDR3 coding sequence is TGTGCCAGCAGCACCCCCGGGGCCGGACTAGGCTACACCTTC. Protein product: CASSTPGAGLGYTF. Full variable domain (rest looked up from reference TRBV7-9 and TRBJ1-2): DTGVSQNPRHKITKRGQNVTFRCDPISEHNRLYWYRQTLGQGPEFLTYFQNEAQLEKSRLLSDRFSAERPKGSFSTLEIQRTEQGDSAMYLCASSTPGAGLGYTFGSGTRLTVV.

This clonotype came up a few times. The chain recombines TRBV12-3 or TRBV12-4 with TRBJ2-5; maybe TRBD1 (5 bases). The CDR3 has 13 residues. V lost 1 base to trimming and J lost 3 bases, with 6 bases between them. The CDR3 is CASSLDRKETQYF. In DNA form, the CDR3 reads TGTGCCAGCAGTTTAGACAGGAAAGAGACCCAGTACTTC.

This clonotype appeared a single time. The chain couples TRBV28 to TRBJ1-2; the D gene is possibly TRBD1 (6 bases). The V and J ends lost 0 bases and 7 bases respectively, with 12 bases between them. Germline loops: CDR1 MDHEN, CDR2 SYDVKM. There are 14 residues in the CDR3. CDR3 residues: CASSLWGGARGYTF. CDR3 DNA: TGTGCCAGCAGTTTATGGGGGGGGGCGCGTGGCTACACCTTC.